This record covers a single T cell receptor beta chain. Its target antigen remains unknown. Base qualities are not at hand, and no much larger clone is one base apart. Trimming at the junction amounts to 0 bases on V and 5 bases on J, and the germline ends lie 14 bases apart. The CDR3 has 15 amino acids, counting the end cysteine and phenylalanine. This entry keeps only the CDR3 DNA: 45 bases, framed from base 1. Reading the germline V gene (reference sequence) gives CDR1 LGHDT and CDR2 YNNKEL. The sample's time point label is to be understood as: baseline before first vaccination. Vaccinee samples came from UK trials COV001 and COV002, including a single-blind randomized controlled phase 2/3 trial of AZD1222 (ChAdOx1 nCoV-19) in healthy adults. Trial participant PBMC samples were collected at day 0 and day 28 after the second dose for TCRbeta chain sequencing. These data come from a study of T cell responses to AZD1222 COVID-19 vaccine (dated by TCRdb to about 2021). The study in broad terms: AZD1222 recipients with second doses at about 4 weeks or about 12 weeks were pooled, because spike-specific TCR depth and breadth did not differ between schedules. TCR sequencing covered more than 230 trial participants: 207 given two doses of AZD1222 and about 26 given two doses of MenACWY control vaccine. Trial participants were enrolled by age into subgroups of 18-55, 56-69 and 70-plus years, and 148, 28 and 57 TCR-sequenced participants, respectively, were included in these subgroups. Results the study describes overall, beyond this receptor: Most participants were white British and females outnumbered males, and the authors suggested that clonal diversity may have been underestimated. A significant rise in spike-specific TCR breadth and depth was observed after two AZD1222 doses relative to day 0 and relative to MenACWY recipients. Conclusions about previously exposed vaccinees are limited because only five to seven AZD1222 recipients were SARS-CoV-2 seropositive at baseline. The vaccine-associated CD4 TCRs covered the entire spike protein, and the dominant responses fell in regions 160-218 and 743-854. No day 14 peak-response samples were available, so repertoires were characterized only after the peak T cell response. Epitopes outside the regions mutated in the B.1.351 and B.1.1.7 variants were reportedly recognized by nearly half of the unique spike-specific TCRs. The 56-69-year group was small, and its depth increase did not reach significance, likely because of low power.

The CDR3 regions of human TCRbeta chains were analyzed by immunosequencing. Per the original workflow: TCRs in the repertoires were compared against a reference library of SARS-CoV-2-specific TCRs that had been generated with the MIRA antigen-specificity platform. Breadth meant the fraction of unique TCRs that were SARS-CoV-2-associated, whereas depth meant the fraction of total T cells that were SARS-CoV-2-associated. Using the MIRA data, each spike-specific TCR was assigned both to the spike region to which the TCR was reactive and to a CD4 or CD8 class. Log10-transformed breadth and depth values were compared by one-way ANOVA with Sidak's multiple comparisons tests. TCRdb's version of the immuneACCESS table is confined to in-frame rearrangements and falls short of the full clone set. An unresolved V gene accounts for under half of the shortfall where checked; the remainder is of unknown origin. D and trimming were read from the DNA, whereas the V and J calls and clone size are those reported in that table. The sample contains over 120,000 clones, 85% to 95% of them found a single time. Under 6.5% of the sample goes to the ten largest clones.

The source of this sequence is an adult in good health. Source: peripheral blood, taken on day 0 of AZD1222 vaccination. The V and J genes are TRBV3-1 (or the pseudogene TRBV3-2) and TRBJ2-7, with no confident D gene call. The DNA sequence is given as TGTGCCAGCAGCCAAGACCGGGCTAGAGGCGACGAGCAGTACTTC. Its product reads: CASSQDRARGDEQYF.